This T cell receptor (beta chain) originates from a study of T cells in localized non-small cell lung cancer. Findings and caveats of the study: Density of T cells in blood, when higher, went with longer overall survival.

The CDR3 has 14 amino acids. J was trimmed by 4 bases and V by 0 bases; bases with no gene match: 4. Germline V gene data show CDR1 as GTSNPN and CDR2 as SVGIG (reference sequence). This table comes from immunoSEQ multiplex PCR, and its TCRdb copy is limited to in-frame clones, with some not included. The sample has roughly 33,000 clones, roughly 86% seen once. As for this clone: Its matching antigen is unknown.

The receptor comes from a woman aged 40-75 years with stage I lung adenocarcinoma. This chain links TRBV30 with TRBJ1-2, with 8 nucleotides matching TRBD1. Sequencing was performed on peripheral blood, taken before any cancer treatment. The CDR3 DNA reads TGTGCCTGGAGTGTACCCCAGGGGGCCTATGGCTACACCTTC. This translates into CAWSVPQGAYGYTF.